Below are 24 T cell receptor beta chains sequenced from a single sample in a study of beta chain features in type 1 diabetes. The authors reverse transcribed all of the isolated RNA, so sequencing captured expressed TCRB transcripts. Repertoires were generated with immunoSEQ multiplex PCR, while TCRdb's copy carries only in-frame clones and drops some. The sample consists of about 150,000 clones, over 8.5% of them appearing once. Sequences were obtained from central memory CD4+ T cells from blood. All receptors derive from a man aged 18 to 35 in good health.

Concerning this clone: At the DNA level, this CDR3 is encoded by other sequences in the same sample as well. V gene TRBV11-2 combines with J gene TRBJ2-5; TRBD2 matches at 8 bases. The germline V gene has CDR1 SGHAT and CDR2 FQNNGV. Trimming cost V 4 bases and J 5 bases; bases outside gene matches: 9. The CDR3 runs 15 residues. CDR3: CASSSNSGVRETQYF. CDR3 nucleotide sequence: TGTGCCAGCAGCTCAAATAGCGGGGTTCGGGAGACCCAGTACTTC. Filled out from reference TRBV11-2 and TRBJ2-5, the complete variable domain reads EAGVAQSPRYKIIEKRQSVAFWCNPISGHATLYWYQQILGQGPKLLIQFQNNGVVDDSQLPKDRFSAERLKGVDSTLKIQPAKLEDSAVYLCASSSNSGVRETQYFGPGTRLLVL.

This clone was detected a few times. The chain has TRBV11-1 and TRBJ2-2; no clear D. Trimming stripped 1 base from V and 8 bases from J, with 14 bases between. The CDR3 length is 15 residues. Germline assignment: CDR1 SGHAT and CDR2 FQDESV (reference sequence). The chain's CDR3 is CASSLEGPRRGELFF. The CDR3 nucleotides read TGTGCCAGCAGCTTAGAGGGTCCCCGTCGGGGGGAGCTGTTTTTT. Variable domain in full (rest from reference TRBV11-1 and TRBJ2-2): EAEVAQSPRYKITEKSQAVAFWCDPISGHATLYWYRQILGQGPELLVQFQDESVVDDSQLPKDRFSAERLKGVDSTLKIQPAELGDSAMYLCASSLEGPRRGELFFGEGSRLTVL.

This clone was seen a few times. This chain links TRBV30 with TRBJ1-2, with TRBD1 as a possible D gene (5 bases). The germline V gene encodes CDR1 GTSNPN and CDR2 SVGIG (reference sequence). V dropped 8 bases and J dropped 7 bases, with 20 bases sitting between them. The CDR3 loop spans 13 amino acids. DNA of the CDR3: TGTGCCCAGGGCAGAGACCTTAGTGGTGGCTACACCTTC. Amino acids: CAQGRDLSGGYTF.

This clone was counted between two and nine times. The chain couples TRBV7-3 to TRBJ2-5; D is unclear. CDR1 is SGHTA and CDR2 is FQGTGA in the germline V gene. Deletions cut 3 bases from V and 7 bases from J, with 12 bases between. The CDR3 is made up of 13 amino acids. The CDR3 loop is CASSLESAWTQYF. Written as DNA, the CDR3 is TGTGCCAGCAGCTTGGAATCGGCTTGGACCCAGTACTTC.

Note on this clone: The sample contains more than one DNA sequence encoding this CDR3. The V call is TRBV7-2, the J call TRBJ2-3; the match to TRBD2 covers 7 bases. Germline CDR1 SGHTA, CDR2 FQGNSA. The CDR3 runs 15 residues. J was trimmed by 1 base and V by 0 bases; bases with no gene match: 1. The CDR3: CASSLASGGTDTQYF. CDR3 nucleotides: TGTGCCAGCAGCTTAGCGAGCGGGGGCACAGATACGCAGTATTTT. The full variable domain, its missing parts supplied by reference TRBV7-2 and TRBJ2-3, is GAGVSQSPSNKVTEKGKDVELRCDPISGHTALYWYRQSLGQGLEFLIYFQGNSAPDKSGLPSDRFSAERTGGSVSTLTIQRTQQEDSAVYLCASSLASGGTDTQYFGPGTRLTVL.

This clone was counted between two and nine times. The chain combines TRBV9 with TRBJ1-2, with 7 nucleotides matching TRBD1. The junction had 6 bases not matched to a gene; V was cut back by 6 bases and J by 4 bases. The CDR3 is 13 amino acids. Germline V CDR1 and CDR2: SGDLS, YYNGEE. CDR3 DNA sequence: TGTGCCAGCACCCTACAGGGGACCTATGGCTACACCTTC. This encodes CASTLQGTYGYTF.

The chain uses TRBV7-8 and TRBJ2-1; tentative D call: TRBD1 (6 bases). V was pared by 5 bases and J by 8 bases, with 13 bases between. The length of the CDR3 is 13 residues. CDR1 and CDR2 from the germline V gene are SGHVS and FQNEAQ. The CDR3 loop reads CASSDPHRDEQFF. CDR3 in DNA: TGTGCCAGCAGCGACCCTCACAGGGATGAGCAGTTCTTC.

This rearrangement joins TRBV7-2 to TRBJ2-1; TRBD1 matches 10 bases. The V gene's germline CDR1 is SGHTA and CDR2 FQGNSA. This CDR3 region has 15 residues. V shed 4 bases and J 5 bases; nucleotides not matched to a gene: 5. CDR3: CASSSGQGKNNEQFF. The CDR3 nucleotides are TGTGCCAGCAGCTCGGGACAGGGGAAAAACAATGAGCAGTTCTTC. Full variable domain (rest looked up from reference TRBV7-2 and TRBJ2-1): GAGVSQSPSNKVTEKGKDVELRCDPISGHTALYWYRQSLGQGLEFLIYFQGNSAPDKSGLPSDRFSAERTGGSVSTLTIQRTQQEDSAVYLCASSSGQGKNNEQFFGPGTRLTVL.

There are a few counts of this clone. V gene TRBV5-1 combines with J gene TRBJ2-1; 8 bases fit TRBD2. CDR3 length: 15 amino acids. The V gene end was trimmed by 5 bases and the J gene end by 6 bases; junction bases not matched to a gene: 10. Looked up from germline, CDR1 is SGHRS and CDR2 is YFSETQ. The CDR3, as DNA: TGCGCCAGCAGACCGCCTGGGACTAGTGTCAATGAGCAGTTCTTC. It translates to CASRPPGTSVNEQFF.

This clone has a handful of counts. An end of the junction differs from the germline gene, which may be a read error. The gene calls are TRBV7-9 and TRBJ1-4; D is undetermined. Germline V gene sequence: CDR1 SEHNR, CDR2 FQNEAQ (reference sequence). The CDR3 has 12 residues. The CDR3 here is CASSLSSEILFF. The CDR3 DNA reads as TGTGCCAGCAGCTTATCATCAGAAATACTGTTTTTT.

The genes are TRBV4-1 and TRBJ1-2, with 8 positions matching TRBD1. Germline-derived CDR1 and CDR2 are MGHRA and YSYEKL. Trimming at V came to 0 bases and at J to 4 bases, leaving 4 bases not matched to a gene. The length of the CDR3 is 15 residues. The CDR3 DNA reads TGCGCCAGCAGCCAAGATGGGCAGGGGGCCTATGGCTACACCTTC. Its translation: CASSQDGQGAYGYTF.

This clone came up a few times. The chain recombines TRBV7-2 with TRBJ2-7; 8 nucleotides match TRBD2. Germline lookup yields CDR1 SGHTA and CDR2 FQGNSA. With V trimmed by 5 bases and J by 5 bases, 11 bases remained unmatched. The CDR3 consists of 15 residues. The CDR3 DNA reads as TGTGCCAGCAGCCGGGACGGGACTAGTAGCGACGAGCAGTACTTC. Amino acids: CASSRDGTSSDEQYF. The variable domain in full, completed from reference TRBV7-2 and TRBJ2-7, reads GAGVSQSPSNKVTEKGKDVELRCDPISGHTALYWYRQSLGQGLEFLIYFQGNSAPDKSGLPSDRFSAERTGGSVSTLTIQRTQQEDSAVYLCASSRDGTSSDEQYFGPGTRLTVT.

There are a few counts of this clone. V is TRBV29-1 and J is TRBJ2-3; TRBD2 matches at 7 bases. V was pared by 7 bases and J by 2 bases, with 12 bases of the junction left unmatched. This CDR3 has 15 residues. Germline CDR1 SQVTM, CDR2 ANQGSEA. The CDR3 DNA reads TGCAGCGCCCCCCGGGCTAGCGGACACACAGATACGCAGTATTTT. It translates to CSAPRASGHTDTQYF.

The chain employs TRBV7-9 and TRBJ2-7, with a weak D call TRBD2 (6 bases). Germline assignment: CDR1 SEHNR and CDR2 FQNEAQ (reference sequence). This CDR3 is 12 amino acids long. The V end was cut by 4 bases, the J end by 3 bases, with 7 bases between. The CDR3 DNA is TGTGCCAGCAGCTCTAGCGACTACGAGCAGTACTTC. Translated, it gives CASSSSDYEQYF.

The chain uses TRBV9 and TRBJ2-1, with 8 bases aligning to TRBD2. V lost 1 base to trimming and J lost 7 bases; unmatched junction nucleotides: 7. This CDR3 is 15 amino acids long. Germline V CDR1 and CDR2: SGDLS, YYNGEE. The CDR3 loop reads CASSVTPGGRNEQFF. In nucleotides, the CDR3 is TGTGCCAGCAGCGTAACCCCTGGCGGGAGGAATGAGCAGTTCTTC.

This chain uses TRBV9 with TRBJ1-6; 8 nucleotides line up with TRBD1. There are 15 residues in the CDR3. J gave up 5 bases and V 1 base, and 2 bases lay outside the gene matches. CDR1 is SGDLS and CDR2 is YYNGEE in the germline V gene. The CDR3 DNA reads as TGTGCCAGCAGCGTACAGGGGGCGGATAATTCACCCCTCCACTTT. Protein product: CASSVQGADNSPLHF.

This clone has only a few counts. This chain connects TRBV9 to TRBJ2-5; D call uncertain. The CDR3 extends over 11 amino acids. CDR1 is SGDLS, CDR2 YYNGEE, per germline. The germline V and J ends were trimmed by 3 bases and 5 bases, with 5 bases remaining between them. The CDR3 is CASSAGETQYF. CDR3 nucleotides: TGTGCCAGCAGCGCGGGTGAGACCCAGTACTTC.

Only a few counts were recorded for this clone. V usage is TRBV6-6 and J usage is TRBJ1-5, with TRBD1 matching 7 bases. The J segment lost 7 bases and the V segment lost 6 bases, leaving 9 bases of the junction unmatched. CDR1 is MNHNY and CDR2 is SVGAGI in the germline V gene (reference sequence). The CDR3 runs to 14 residues. The CDR3 loop reads CASSWDRGSQPQHF. CDR3 DNA: TGTGCCAGCAGCTGGGACAGAGGGAGCCAGCCCCAGCATTTT.

This clone was seen a few times. The rearrangement links TRBV5-1 to TRBJ1-2, with D possibly matching TRBD1 (5 bases). Germline loops: CDR1 SGHRS, CDR2 YFSETQ. V dropped 0 bases and J dropped 8 bases, with 14 bases sitting between them. The CDR3 spans 14 residues. Here the CDR3 reads CASSLGGRDDGYTF. The CDR3 coding sequence is TGCGCCAGCAGCTTGGGGGGCAGGGATGACGGCTACACCTTC.

This clone was seen more than once but under ten times. V and J are TRBV7-3 and TRBJ2-1; D remains ambiguous. Trimming pared 2 bases from V and 9 bases from J, leaving 14 bases between. The germline V gene encodes CDR1 SGHTA and CDR2 FQGTGA. The CDR3 extends over 14 amino acids. The CDR3 loop reads CASSLGKGPSEQFF. CDR3 bases: TGTGCCAGCAGCTTAGGTAAGGGTCCTAGTGAGCAGTTCTTC.

There are many counts of this clone. Other DNA sequences in the same sample also yield this CDR3. This chain connects TRBV2 to TRBJ2-1; 9 positions agree with TRBD2. The CDR3 runs 14 residues. CDR1 is SNHLY, CDR2 FYNNEI, per germline. Unmatched junction bases numbered 4, after V lost 3 bases and J lost 7 bases. The CDR3 nucleotides read TGTGCCAGCAGTGAGAGCCTAGCGGGAAATGAGCAGTTCTTC. Protein: CASSESLAGNEQFF.

This clone was observed a few times. The rearrangement uses TRBV28 and TRBJ2-6; D call uncertain. The CDR3 contains 15 residues. Germline lookup yields CDR1 MDHEN and CDR2 SYDVKM. V shed 7 bases and J shed 3 bases, with 13 bases lying between them. The CDR3 reads CASNSWVGGANVLTF. Here the CDR3 DNA reads TGTGCCAGCAACAGCTGGGTGGGTGGGGCCAACGTCCTGACTTTC.

This clone was found many times. The rearrangement uses TRBV9 and TRBJ2-7, with TRBD1 matching over 10 bases. Germline values: CDR1 SGDLS, CDR2 YYNGEE. V lost 3 bases, J lost 3 bases, and 3 bases stayed unmatched. This CDR3 comprises 14 residues. The CDR3 region is CASSAGTGDYEQYF. CDR3 DNA: TGTGCCAGCAGCGCAGGGACAGGGGACTACGAGCAGTACTTC.

This clone has ten or more counts. Other DNA sequences within the sample encode an identical CDR3. The V call is TRBV28, the J call TRBJ2-3; D is undetermined. The CDR3 consists of 12 residues. Germline CDR1 MDHEN, CDR2 SYDVKM. Trimming removed 5 bases at V and 0 bases at J, with 3 bases between. In nucleotides, the CDR3 is TGTGCCAGCAGTCCCAGCACAGATACGCAGTATTTT. Protein sequence: CASSPSTDTQYF.